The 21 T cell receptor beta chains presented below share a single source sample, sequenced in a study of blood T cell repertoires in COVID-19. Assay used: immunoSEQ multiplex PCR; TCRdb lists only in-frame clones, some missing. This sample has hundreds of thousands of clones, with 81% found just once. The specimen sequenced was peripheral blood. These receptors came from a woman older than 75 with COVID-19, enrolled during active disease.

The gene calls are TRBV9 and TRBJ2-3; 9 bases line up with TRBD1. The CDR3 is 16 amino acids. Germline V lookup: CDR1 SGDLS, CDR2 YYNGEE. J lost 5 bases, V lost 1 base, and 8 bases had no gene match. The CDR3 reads CASSVRGTGGKDTQYF. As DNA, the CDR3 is TGTGCCAGCAGCGTAAGGGGAACAGGGGGCAAAGATACGCAGTATTTT.

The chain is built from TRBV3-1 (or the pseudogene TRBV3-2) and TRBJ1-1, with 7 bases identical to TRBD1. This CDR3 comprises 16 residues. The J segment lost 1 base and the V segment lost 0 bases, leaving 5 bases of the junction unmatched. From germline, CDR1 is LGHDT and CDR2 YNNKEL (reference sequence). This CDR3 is CASSQDTGASNTEAFF. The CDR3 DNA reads TGTGCCAGCAGCCAAGACACAGGGGCTTCGAACACTGAAGCTTTCTTT.

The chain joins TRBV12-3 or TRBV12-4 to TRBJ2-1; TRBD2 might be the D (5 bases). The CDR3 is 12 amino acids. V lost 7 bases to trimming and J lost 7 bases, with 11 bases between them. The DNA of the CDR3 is TGTGCCAGCACCGAAAGGAGGAATGAGCAGTTCTTC. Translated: CASTERRNEQFF.

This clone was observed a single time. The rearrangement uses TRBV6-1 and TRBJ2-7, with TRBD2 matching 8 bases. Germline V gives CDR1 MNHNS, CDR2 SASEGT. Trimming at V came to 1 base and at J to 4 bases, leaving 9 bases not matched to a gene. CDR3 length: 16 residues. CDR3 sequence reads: CASSEGLAGNFYEQYF. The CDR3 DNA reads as TGTGCCAGCAGTGAAGGATTAGCGGGGAATTTTTACGAGCAGTACTTC.

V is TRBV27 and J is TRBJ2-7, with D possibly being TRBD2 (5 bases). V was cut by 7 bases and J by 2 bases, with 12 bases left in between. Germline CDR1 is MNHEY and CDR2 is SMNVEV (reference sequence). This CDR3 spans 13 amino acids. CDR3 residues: CASTPHGAYEQYF. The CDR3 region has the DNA TGTGCCAGCACCCCCCACGGGGCCTACGAGCAGTACTTC.

The CDR3 is CATGDNLYNEQFF. For the CDR3, the DNA is TGTGCCACCGGGGACAACCTTTACAATGAGCAGTTCTTC. The rearrangement uses TRBV28 and TRBJ2-1; D might be TRBD1 (6 bases). The CDR3 is made up of 13 amino acids. The ends were cut back, 10 bases at V and 4 bases at J, with 14 bases in the middle. CDR1 and CDR2 from the germline V gene are MDHEN and SYDVKM. The full variable domain, rest sourced from reference TRBV28 and TRBJ2-1, is DVKVTQSSRYLVKRTGEKVFLECVQDMDHENMFWYRQDPGLGLRLIYFSYDVKMKEKGDIPEGYSVSREKKERFSLILESASTNQTSMYLCATGDNLYNEQFFGPGTRLTVL.

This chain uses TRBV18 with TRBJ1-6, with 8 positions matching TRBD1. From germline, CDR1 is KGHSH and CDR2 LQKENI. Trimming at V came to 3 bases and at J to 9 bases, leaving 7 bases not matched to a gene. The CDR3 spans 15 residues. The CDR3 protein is CASSPVETGASPLHF. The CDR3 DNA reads TGTGCCAGCTCACCCGTCGAGACAGGGGCTTCACCCCTCCACTTT.

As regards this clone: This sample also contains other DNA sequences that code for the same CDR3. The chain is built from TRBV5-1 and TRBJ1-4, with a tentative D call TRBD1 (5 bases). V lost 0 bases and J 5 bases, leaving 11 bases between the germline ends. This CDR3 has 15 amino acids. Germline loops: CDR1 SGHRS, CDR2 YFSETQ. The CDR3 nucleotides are TGCGCCAGCAGCTTGGGGTCCGGGGGAAATGAAAAACTGTTTTTT. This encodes CASSLGSGGNEKLFF.

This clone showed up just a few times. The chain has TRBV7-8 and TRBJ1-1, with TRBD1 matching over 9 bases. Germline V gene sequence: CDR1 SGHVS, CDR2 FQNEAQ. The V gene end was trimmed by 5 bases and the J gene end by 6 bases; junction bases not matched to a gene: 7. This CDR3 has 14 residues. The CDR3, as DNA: TGTGCCAGCAGCGAACGGGACAGGGTCGCTGAAGCTTTCTTT. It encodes CASSERDRVAEAFF.

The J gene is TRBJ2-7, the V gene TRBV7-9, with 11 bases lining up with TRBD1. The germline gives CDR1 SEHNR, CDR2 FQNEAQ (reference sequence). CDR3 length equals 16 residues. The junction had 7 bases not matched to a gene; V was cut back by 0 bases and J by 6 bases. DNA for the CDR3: TGTGCCAGCAGCTTAGCGAGGACAGGGGGCTCGGGCGAGCAGTACTTC. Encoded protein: CASSLARTGGSGEQYF. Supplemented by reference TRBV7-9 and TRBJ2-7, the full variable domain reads DTGVSQNPRHKITKRGQNVTFRCDPISEHNRLYWYRQTLGQGPEFLTYFQNEAQLEKSRLLSDRFSAERPKGSFSTLEIQRTEQGDSAMYLCASSLARTGGSGEQYFGPGTRLTVT.

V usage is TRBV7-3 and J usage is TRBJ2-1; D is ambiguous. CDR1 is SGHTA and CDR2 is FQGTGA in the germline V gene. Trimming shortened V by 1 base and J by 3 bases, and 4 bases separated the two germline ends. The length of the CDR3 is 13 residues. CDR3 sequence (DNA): TGTGCCAGCAGCTTAAACTTCTACAATGAGCAGTTCTTC. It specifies CASSLNFYNEQFF.

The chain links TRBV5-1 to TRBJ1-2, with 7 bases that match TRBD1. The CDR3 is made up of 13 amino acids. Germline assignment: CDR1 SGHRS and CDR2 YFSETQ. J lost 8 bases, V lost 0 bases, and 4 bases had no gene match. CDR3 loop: CASSLEGGTGYTF. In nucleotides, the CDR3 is TGCGCCAGCAGCTTGGAAGGGGGCACGGGCTACACCTTC.

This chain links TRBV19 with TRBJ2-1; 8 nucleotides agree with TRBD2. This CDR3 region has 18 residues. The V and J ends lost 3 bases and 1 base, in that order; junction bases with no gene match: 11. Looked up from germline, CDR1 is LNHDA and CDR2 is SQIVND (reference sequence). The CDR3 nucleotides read TGTGCCAGTAGTATCCCCCCCGGGAGGGGCAGATCCTACAATGAGCAGTTCTTC. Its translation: CASSIPPGRGRSYNEQFF.

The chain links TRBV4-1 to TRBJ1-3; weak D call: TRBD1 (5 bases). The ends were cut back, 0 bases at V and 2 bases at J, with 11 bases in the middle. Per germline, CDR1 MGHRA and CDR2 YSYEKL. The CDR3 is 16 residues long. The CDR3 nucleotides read TGCGCCAGCAGCCAAGATTCTGGGGCAACTGGAAACACCATATATTTT. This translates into CASSQDSGATGNTIYF.

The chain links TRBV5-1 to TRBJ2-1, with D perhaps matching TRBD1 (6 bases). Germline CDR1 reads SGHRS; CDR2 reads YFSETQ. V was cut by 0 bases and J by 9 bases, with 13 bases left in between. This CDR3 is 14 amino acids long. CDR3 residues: CASSLGVWGLEQFF. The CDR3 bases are TGCGCCAGCAGCTTGGGCGTGTGGGGGCTTGAGCAGTTCTTC. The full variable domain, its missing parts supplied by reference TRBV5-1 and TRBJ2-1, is KAGVTQTPRYLIKTRGQQVTLSCSPISGHRSVSWYQQTPGQGLQFLFEYFSETQRNKGNFPGRFSGRQFSNSRSEMNVSTLELGDSALYLCASSLGVWGLEQFFGPGTRLTVL.

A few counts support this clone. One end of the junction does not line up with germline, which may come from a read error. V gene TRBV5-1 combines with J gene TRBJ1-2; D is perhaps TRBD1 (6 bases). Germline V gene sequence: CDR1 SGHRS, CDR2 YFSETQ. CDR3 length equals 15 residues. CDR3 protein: CASSLVSGVVDGYTF. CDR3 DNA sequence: TGCGCCAGCAGTTTGGTATCAGGGGTTGTGGACGGCTACACCTTC.

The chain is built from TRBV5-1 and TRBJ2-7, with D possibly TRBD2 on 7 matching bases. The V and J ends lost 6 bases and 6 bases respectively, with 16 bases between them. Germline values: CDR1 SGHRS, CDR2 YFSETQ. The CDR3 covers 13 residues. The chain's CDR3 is CASTLAGAPEQYF. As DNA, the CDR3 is TGCGCCAGCACCCTCGCGGGGGCACCCGAGCAGTACTTC.

DNA for the CDR3: TGTGCCAGCAGTCCCCTGGGGACAGGGGTTCTTCTCCAGGCTTTCTTT. Translated, it gives CASSPLGTGVLLQAFF. This chain connects TRBV6-2 or TRBV6-3 to TRBJ1-1, with TRBD1 matching 10 bases. The germline gives CDR1 MNHEY, CDR2 SVGEGT. The CDR3 extends over 16 amino acids. V lost 5 bases to trimming and J lost 11 bases; unmatched junction nucleotides: 17.

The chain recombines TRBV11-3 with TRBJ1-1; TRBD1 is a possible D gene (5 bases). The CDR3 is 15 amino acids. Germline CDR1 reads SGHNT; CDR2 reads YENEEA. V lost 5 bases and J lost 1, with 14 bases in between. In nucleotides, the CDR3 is TGTGCCAGCAGCCCTCCCGGGACTGGGAACACTGAAGCTTTCTTT. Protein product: CASSPPGTGNTEAFF. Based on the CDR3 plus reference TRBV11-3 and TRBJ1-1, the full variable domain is EAGVVQSPRYKIIEKKQPVAFWCNPISGHNTLYWYLQNLGQGPELLIRYENEEAVDDSQLPKDRFSAERLKGVDSTLKIQPAELGDSAVYLCASSPPGTGNTEAFFGQGTRLTVV.

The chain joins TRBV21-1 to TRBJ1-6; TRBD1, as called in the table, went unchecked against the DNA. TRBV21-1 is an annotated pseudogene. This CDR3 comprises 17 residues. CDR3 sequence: CASSKCNRTGDNSPLHF. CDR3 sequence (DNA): TGTGCCAGCAGCAAATGTAATAGGACAGGGGATAATTCACCCCTCCACTTT.

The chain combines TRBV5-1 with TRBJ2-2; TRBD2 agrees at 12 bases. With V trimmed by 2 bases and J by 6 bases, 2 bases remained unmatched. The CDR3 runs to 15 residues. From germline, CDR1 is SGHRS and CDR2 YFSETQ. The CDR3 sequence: CASSLRTSGAGELFF. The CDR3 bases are TGCGCCAGCAGCTTAAGGACTAGCGGGGCCGGGGAGCTGTTTTTT.